One sample yielded the 2 T cell receptor beta chains listed below, sequenced in a study of technical replicates of blood from a few donors. Sequencing was performed with immunoSEQ multiplex PCR; in TCRdb, only in-frame clones are kept and a portion is missing. The repertoire consists of about 80,000 clones, with roughly nine tenths occurring once and the leading ten covering approximately 0.39%. The sequenced sample consisted of T cells isolated from PBMCs. These TCRs come from a human donor in good health.

The chain has TRBV7-3 and TRBJ2-3; D not resolved. The CDR3 is made up of 14 amino acids. Germline values: CDR1 SGHTA, CDR2 FQGTGA. Trimming left V 0 bases short and J 3 bases short, with 7 bases between. As DNA, the CDR3 is TGTGCCAGCAGCTTAACTGCGACTACAGATACGCAGTATTTT. This sequence encodes CASSLTATTDTQYF.

This chain uses TRBV7-8 with TRBJ2-7; tentatively, D is TRBD1 (5 bases). Germline V CDR1 and CDR2: SGHVS, FQNEAQ. V shed 1 base and J shed 2 bases, with 9 bases lying between them. The CDR3 runs 14 residues. The CDR3 sequence is CASSLGGGTYEQYF. CDR3 DNA sequence: TGTGCCAGCAGCTTAGGGGGCGGAACCTACGAGCAGTACTTC. Based on the CDR3 plus reference TRBV7-8 and TRBJ2-7, the full variable domain is GAGVSQSPRYKVAKRGQDVALRCDPISGHVSLFWYQQALGQGPEFLTYFQNEAQLDKSGLPSDRFFAERPEGSVSTLKIQRTQQEDSAVYLCASSLGGGTYEQYFGPGTRLTVT.